In this sample, the clone carrying this T cell receptor beta chain turned up a few times. Primed by a sample-barcoded 5' primer and a J-beta primer mix, a second PCR proceeded for 7 to 11 cycles. One entry per CDR3 protein, called by TCRdb with MiXCR from the 5' RACE reads. The data hold roughly 500,000 distinct CDR3 sequences, with 24% observed a single time. The CDR3 sequence is 15 residues long. Trimming took off 0 bases at V and 6 bases at J, with 13 bases between the two ends. Germline CDR1 reads MGHRA; CDR2 reads YSYEKL. This sample was included in a study of blood T cells in healthy people across ages. Every sample gave at least 5 micrograms of total RNA when it was extracted. In addition, the sample was reused for a study of T cells of mothers and their children. That paper notes: All donors were healthy and Caucasian; they were a few mothers and their six children.

Sequenced sample: blood. The TCR sequence derives from a boy between 10 and 17 years old in good health. This chain joins TRBV4-1 and TRBJ2-3; D unresolved. CDR3: CASSQESRRQDTQYF. In DNA, the CDR3 is TGCGCCAGCAGCCAAGAAAGTCGACGGCAGGATACGCAGTATTTT.